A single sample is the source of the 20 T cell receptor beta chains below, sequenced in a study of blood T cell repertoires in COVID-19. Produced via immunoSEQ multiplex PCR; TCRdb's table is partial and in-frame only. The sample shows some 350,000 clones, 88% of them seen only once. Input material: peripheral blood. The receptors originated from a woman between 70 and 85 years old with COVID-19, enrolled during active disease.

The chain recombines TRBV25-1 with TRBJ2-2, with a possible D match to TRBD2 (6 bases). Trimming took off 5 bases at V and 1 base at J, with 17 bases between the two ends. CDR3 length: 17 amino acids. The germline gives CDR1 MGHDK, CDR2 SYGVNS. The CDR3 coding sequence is TGTGCCAGCAGTTTTCCTCGGCCGGGGGTGAACACCGGGGAGCTGTTTTTT. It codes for CASSFPRPGVNTGELFF. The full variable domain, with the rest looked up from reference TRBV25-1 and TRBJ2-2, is EADIYQTPRYLVIGTGKKITLECSQTMGHDKMYWYQQDPGMELHLIHYSYGVNSTEKGDLSSESTVSRIRTEHFPLTLESARPSHTSQYLCASSFPRPGVNTGELFFGEGSRLTVL.

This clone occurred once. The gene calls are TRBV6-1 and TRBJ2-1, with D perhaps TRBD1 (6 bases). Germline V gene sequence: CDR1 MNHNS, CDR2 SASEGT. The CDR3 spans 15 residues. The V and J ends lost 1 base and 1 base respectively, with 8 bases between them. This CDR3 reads CASSEDRASYNEQFF. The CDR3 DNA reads TGTGCCAGCAGTGAAGACAGGGCTTCCTACAATGAGCAGTTCTTC.

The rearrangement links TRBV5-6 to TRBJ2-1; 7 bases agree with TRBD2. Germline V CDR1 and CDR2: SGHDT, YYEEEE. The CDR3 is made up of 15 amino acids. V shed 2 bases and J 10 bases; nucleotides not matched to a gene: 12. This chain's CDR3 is CASSFRWTRGDEQFF. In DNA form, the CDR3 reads TGTGCCAGCAGCTTCCGATGGACTAGAGGGGACGAGCAGTTCTTC.

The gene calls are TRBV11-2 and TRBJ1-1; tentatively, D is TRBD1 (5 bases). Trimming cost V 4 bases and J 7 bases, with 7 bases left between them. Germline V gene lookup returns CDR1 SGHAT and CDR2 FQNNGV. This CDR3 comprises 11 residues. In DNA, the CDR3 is TGTGCCAGCAGCTCAAGGGGTGAAGCTTTCTTT. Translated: CASSSRGEAFF. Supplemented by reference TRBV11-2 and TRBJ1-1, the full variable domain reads EAGVAQSPRYKIIEKRQSVAFWCNPISGHATLYWYQQILGQGPKLLIQFQNNGVVDDSQLPKDRFSAERLKGVDSTLKIQPAKLEDSAVYLCASSSRGEAFFGQGTRLTVV.

For the CDR3, the DNA is TGTGCCAGCTCAACAACCACAGTGAACACTGAAGCTTTCTTT. Amino acids: CASSTTTVNTEAFF. V and J are TRBV18 and TRBJ1-1, with D unclear. The CDR3 sequence is 14 residues long. Trimming left V 5 bases short and J 0 bases short, with 10 bases between. CDR1 and CDR2 (germline): KGHSH, LQKENI.

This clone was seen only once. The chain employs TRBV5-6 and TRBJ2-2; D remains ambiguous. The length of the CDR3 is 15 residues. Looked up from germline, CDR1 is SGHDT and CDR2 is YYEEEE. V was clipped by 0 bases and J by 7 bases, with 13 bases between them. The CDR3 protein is CASSLEQLTFGELFF. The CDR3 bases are TGTGCCAGCAGCTTGGAACAGCTGACCTTCGGGGAGCTGTTTTTT.

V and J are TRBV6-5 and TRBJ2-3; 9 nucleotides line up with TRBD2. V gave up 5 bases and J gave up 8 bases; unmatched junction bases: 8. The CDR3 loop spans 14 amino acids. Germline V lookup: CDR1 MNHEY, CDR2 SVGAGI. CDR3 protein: CASSPLSGGGTQYF. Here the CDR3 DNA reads TGTGCCAGCAGTCCCCTTAGCGGGGGAGGTACGCAGTATTTT.

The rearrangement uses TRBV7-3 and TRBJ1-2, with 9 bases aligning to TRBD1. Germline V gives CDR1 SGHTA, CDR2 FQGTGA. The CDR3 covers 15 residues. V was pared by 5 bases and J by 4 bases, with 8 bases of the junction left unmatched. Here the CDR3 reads CASSPRTGDSYGYTF. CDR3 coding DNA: TGTGCCAGCAGCCCCAGGACAGGGGATAGCTATGGCTACACCTTC.

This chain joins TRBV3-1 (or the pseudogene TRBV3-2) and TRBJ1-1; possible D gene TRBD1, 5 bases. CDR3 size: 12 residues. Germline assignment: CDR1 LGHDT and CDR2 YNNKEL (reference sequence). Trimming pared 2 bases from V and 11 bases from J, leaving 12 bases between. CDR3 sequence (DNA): TGTGCCAGCAGCCAAAGTGGGGGGAGGGCTTTCTTT. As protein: CASSQSGGRAFF.

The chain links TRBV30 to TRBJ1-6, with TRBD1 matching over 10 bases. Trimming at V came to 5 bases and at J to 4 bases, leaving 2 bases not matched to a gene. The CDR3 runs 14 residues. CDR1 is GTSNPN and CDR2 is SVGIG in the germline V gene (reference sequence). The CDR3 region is CAWGTGVYNSPLHF. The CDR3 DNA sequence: TGTGCCTGGGGGACAGGGGTATATAATTCACCCCTCCACTTT.

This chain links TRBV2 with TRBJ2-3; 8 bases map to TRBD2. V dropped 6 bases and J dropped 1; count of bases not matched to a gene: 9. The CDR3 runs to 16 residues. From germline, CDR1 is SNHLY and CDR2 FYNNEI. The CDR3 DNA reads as TGTGCCAGCAGGTTCGCGAGCGGGGGCCGCACAGATACGCAGTATTTT. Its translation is CASRFASGGRTDTQYF.

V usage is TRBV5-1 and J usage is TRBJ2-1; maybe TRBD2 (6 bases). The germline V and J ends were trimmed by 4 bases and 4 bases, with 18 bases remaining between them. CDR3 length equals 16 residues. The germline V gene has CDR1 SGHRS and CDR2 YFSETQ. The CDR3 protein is CASSQGGTNLYNEQFF. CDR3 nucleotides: TGCGCCAGCAGCCAGGGCGGGACCAACCTATACAATGAGCAGTTCTTC.

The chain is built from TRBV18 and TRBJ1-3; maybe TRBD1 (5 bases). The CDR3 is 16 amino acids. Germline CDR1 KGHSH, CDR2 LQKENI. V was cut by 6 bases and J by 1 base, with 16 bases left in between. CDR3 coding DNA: TGTGCCAGCTCCCCTCCCACGGGGGGATCTGGAAACACCATATATTTT. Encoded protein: CASSPPTGGSGNTIYF.

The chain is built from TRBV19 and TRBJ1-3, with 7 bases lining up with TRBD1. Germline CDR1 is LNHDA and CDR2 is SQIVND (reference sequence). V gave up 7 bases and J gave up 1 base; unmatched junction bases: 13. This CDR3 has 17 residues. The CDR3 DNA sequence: TGTGCCAGTACGTGGACAGGAATACCCCAATCTGGAAACACCATATATTTT. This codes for CASTWTGIPQSGNTIYF.

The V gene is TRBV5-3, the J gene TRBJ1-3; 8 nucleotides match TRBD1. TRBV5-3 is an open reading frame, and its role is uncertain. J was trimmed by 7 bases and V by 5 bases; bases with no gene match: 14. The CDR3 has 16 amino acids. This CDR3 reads CARSPPGGSRGNTIYF. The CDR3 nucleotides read TGTGCCAGAAGTCCACCAGGGGGCTCGAGGGGGAACACCATATATTTT.

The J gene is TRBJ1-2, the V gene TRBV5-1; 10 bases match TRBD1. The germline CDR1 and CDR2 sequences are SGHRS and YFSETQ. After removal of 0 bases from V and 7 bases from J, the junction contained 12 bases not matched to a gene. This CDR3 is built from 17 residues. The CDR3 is CASSLVGTGATLGGYTF. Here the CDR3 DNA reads TGCGCCAGCAGCTTGGTTGGGACAGGGGCTACACTGGGTGGCTACACCTTC.

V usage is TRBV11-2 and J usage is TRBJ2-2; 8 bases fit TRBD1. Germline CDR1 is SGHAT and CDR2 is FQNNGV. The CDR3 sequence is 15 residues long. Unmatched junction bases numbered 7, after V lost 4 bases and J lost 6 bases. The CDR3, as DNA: TGTGCCAGCAGCTACGGTCAGGGGGCTTCCGGGGAGCTGTTTTTT. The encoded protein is CASSYGQGASGELFF.

The CDR3 loop is CASSRPTVNTEAFF. Written as DNA, the CDR3 is TGCGCCAGCAGCCGTCCGACAGTGAACACTGAAGCTTTCTTT. This chain connects TRBV4-1 to TRBJ1-1, with D possibly matching TRBD1 (5 bases). This CDR3 spans 14 amino acids. The ends were cut back, 4 bases at V and 0 bases at J, with 9 bases in the middle. Germline CDR1 and CDR2: MGHRA and YSYEKL.

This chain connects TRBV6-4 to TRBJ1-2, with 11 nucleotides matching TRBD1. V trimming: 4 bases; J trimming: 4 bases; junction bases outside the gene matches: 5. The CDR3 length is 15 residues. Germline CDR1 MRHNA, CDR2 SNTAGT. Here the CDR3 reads CASSASDRGPYGYTF. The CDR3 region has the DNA TGTGCCAGCAGTGCCTCGGACAGGGGGCCCTATGGCTACACCTTC.

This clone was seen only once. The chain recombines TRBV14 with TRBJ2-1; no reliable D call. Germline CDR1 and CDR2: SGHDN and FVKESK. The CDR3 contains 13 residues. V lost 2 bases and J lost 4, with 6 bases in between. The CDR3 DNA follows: TGTGCCAGCAGCCAACAAACTTACAATGAGCAGTTCTTC. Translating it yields CASSQQTYNEQFF.